This T cell receptor (beta chain) was sequenced in a study of CXCR3-negative and CXCR3-positive naive CD8 T cells. Across the whole study: Sequencing brought in around 140 million TRB reads altogether, and each library got about 1.5 +/- 0.3 million. Findings and caveats of the study: Surface CD5 matched across naive subsets, and TRB CDR3 properties served to infer TCR strength. CXCR3 levels fell partly with cryopreservation; most assays relied on fresh PBMCs. Both naive subsets showed comparably high diversity, and memory CD8+ cells showed much lower diversity. Hydrophobicity was higher for TRB CDR3s found in CXCR3-positive naive cells than in CXCR3-negative naive cells.

CDR1 is LNHNV and CDR2 is YYDKDF in the germline V gene (reference sequence). The CDR3 spans 17 residues. The method, 5' RACE with UMI labels, was used to prepare the TRB cDNA libraries. Using the 5' RACE reads, TCRdb records one entry per CDR3 protein without DNA. The sample's table shows 150,000 or so distinct CDR3 sequences. Details on this clonotype: Its antigen is not known.

The origin of this receptor is a human donor in good health. Some clones in this sample may be carry-over from other donors' samples. This sequence joins TRBV15 and TRBJ1-2; lacking DNA, the TRBD1 call made by TCRdb goes unchecked. The sample taken for sequencing was naive CXCR3+ CD8+ T cells from blood. The subset: CD45RO-CCR7+CD27+CD95- naive CD8+ T cells expressing CXCR3 (TNR3+). The CDR3 region is CATSRDRPLTGDHGYTF.